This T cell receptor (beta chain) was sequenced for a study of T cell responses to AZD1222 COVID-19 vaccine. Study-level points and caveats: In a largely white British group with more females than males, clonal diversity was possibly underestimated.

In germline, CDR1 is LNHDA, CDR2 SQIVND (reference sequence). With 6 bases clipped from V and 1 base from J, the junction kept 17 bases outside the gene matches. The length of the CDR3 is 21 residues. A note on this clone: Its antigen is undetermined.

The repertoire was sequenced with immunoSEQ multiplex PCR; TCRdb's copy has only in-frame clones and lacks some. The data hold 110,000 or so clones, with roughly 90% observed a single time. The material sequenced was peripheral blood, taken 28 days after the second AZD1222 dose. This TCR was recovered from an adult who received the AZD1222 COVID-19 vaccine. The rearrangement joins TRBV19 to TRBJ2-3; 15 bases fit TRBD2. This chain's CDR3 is CASRQPPGLAGGLAGTDTQYF. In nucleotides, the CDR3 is TGTGCCAGTAGACAACCGCCGGGACTAGCGGGGGGCCTGGCAGGCACAGATACGCAGTATTTT.